The clone carrying this TCR beta chain was seen more than once but under ten times. Its antigen remains unidentified. TCRB transcripts that were expressed got sequenced, as all of the isolated RNA had been reverse transcribed. Sequencing used immunoSEQ multiplex PCR; TCRdb keeps in-frame clones, though not all of them. Of 500,000 to 850,000 clones in the sample, over 11% were seen once. This sample was taken from a study of beta chain features in type 1 diabetes. Study findings and constraints: Patients with type 1 diabetes showed fewer VDJ junction insertions and more deletions. A moderate, significant TCRB CDR3 shortening appeared in type 1 diabetes across four CD4+ subsets. PCR might favor shorter templates, equally in patients and controls.

Per germline, CDR1 SGHVS and CDR2 FNYEAQ. There are 14 residues in the CDR3. The junction had 1 base not matched to a gene; V was cut back by 3 bases and J by 5 bases. The TCR sequence derives from a man younger than 35 with type 1 diabetes. The sequencing input was naive CD4+ T cells from blood. This chain uses TRBV7-6 with TRBJ1-5; 10 bases agree with TRBD1. Here the CDR3 DNA reads TGTGCCAGCAGCTTCGGGACAGGGGATCAGCCCCAGCATTTT. This codes for CASSFGTGDQPQHF.